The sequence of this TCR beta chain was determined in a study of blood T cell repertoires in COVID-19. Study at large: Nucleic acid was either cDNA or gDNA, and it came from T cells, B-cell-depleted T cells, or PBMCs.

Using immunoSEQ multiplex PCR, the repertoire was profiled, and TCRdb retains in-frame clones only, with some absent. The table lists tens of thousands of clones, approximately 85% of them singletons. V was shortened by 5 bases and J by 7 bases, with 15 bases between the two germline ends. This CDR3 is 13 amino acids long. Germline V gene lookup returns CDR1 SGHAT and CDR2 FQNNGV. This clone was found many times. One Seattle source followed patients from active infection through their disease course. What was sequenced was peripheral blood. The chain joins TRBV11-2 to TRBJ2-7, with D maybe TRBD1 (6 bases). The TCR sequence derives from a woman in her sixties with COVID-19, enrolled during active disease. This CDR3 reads CASSIGQSWEQYF. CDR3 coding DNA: TGTGCCAGCAGCATTGGACAGTCCTGGGAGCAGTACTTC.